The source of this TCR beta chain is a study of T cells in Graves' hyperthyroidism and ophthalmopathy. Across the whole study: At initial diagnosis, before any treatment had begun, peripheral blood was obtained. Study findings and constraints: Most thyroid clonotypes expanded above 0.001 were also detected in blood.

Uncontrolled infection, other autoimmune disease, pregnancy or lactation led to exclusion. Thyroid ultrasound, orbital computed tomography, clinical symptoms, and serum thyroxine and TRAb underpinned diagnoses. There are many counts of this clonotype. The antigen is unknown. The source material, RNA transcripts, was used to amplify TCR beta CDR3 regions. A set of HTBI primers served as the primers for a first-round RT-PCR of the TCR CDR3. TCRdb fed the multiplex PCR reads into MiXCR, producing one record per CDR3 protein. The top ten hold roughly 7.7% of the sample, which has nearly 600,000 distinct CDR3 sequences, 13% to 15% seen once. The CDR3 totals 15 residues. Germline-derived CDR1 and CDR2 are SQVTM and ANQGSEA. With V trimmed by 0 bases and J by 4 bases, 5 bases remained unmatched.

The receptor comes from a woman younger than 30 with Graves' ophthalmopathy. The sequenced sample consisted of blood. The chain employs TRBV29-1 and TRBJ2-2; 7 nucleotides line up with TRBD2. Written as DNA, the CDR3 is TGCAGCGTTGAAGAAGGCCAGCGGGGCACCGGGGAGCTGTTTTTT. Its protein product is CSVEEGQRGTGELFF.